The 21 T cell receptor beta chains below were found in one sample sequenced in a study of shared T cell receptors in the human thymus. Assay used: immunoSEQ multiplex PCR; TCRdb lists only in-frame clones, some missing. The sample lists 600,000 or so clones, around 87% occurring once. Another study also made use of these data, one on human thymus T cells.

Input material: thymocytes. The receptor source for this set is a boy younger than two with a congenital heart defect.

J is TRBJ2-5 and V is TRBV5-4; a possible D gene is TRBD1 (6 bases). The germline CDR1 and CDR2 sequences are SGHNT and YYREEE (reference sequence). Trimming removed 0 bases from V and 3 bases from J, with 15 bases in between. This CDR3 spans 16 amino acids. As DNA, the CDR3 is TGTGCCAGCAGCTTGGGGGAGCAGGGGCGAGAAGAGACCCAGTACTTC. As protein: CASSLGEQGREETQYF.

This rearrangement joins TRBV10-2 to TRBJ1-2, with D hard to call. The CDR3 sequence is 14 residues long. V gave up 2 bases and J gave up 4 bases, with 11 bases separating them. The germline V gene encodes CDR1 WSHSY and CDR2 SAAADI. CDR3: CASSEATSLYGYTF. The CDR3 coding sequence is TGCGCCAGCAGTGAGGCGACATCTCTCTATGGCTACACCTTC.

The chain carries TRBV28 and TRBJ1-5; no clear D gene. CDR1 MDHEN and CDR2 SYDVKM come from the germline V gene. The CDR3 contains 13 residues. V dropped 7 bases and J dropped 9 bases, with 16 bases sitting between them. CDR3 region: CASNPEPSWPQHF. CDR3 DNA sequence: TGTGCCAGCAACCCGGAGCCATCTTGGCCCCAGCATTTT.

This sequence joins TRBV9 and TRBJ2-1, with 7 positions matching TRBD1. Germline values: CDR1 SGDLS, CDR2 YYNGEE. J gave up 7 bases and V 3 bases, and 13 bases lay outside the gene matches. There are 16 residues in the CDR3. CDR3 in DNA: TGTGCCAGCAGCGCCCAGACAGGGACCGAACCGAATGAGCAGTTCTTC. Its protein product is CASSAQTGTEPNEQFF.

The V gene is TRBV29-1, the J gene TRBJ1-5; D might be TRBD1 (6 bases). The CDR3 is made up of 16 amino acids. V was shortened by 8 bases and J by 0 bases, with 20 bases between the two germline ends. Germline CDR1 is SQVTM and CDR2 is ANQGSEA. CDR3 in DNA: TGCAGCCGTAAGGGGGGGGGATGCTTTAGCAATCAGCCCCAGCATTTT. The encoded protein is CSRKGGGCFSNQPQHF.

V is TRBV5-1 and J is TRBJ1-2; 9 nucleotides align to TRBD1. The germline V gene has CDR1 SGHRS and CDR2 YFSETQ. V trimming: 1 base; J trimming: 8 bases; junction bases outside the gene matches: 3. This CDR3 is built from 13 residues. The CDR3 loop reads CASSLTGGEGYTF. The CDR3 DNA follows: TGCGCCAGCAGCTTGACAGGGGGCGAGGGCTACACCTTC.

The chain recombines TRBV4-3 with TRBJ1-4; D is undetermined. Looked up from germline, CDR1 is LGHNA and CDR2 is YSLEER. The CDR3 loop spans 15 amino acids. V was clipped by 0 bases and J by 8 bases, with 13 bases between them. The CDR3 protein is CASSQDLQLREKLFF. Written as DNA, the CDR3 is TGCGCCAGCAGCCAAGACTTACAGTTGAGAGAAAAACTGTTTTTT.

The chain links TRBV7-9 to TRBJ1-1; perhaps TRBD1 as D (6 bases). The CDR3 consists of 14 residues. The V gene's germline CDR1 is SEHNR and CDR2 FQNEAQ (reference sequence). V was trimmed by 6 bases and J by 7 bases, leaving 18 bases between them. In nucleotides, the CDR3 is TGTGCCAGCAGGAACCTAATTAGACAGGATGAAGCTTTCTTT. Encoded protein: CASRNLIRQDEAFF.

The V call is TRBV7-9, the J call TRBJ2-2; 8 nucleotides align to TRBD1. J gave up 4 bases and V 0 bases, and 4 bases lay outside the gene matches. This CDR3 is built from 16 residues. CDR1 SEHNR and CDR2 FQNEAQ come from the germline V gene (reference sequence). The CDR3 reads CASSLARTGTTGELFF. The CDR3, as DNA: TGTGCCAGCAGCTTAGCCCGGACAGGGACCACCGGGGAGCTGTTTTTT.

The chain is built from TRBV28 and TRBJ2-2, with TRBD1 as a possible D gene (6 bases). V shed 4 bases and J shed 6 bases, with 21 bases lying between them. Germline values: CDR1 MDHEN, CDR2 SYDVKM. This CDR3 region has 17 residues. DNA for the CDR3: TGTGCCAGCAGTTCGGACCAGGGGCCCACCGGGGCCGGGGAGCTGTTTTTT. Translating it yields CASSSDQGPTGAGELFF.

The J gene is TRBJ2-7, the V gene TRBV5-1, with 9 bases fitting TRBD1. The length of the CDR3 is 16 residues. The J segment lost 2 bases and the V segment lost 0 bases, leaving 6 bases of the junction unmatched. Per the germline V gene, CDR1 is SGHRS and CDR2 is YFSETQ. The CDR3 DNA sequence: TGCGCCAGCAGCTTGGGGGGACAGGGTACGACCTACGAGCAGTACTTC. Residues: CASSLGGQGTTYEQYF. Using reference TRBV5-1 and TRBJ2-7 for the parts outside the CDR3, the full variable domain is KAGVTQTPRYLIKTRGQQVTLSCSPISGHRSVSWYQQTPGQGLQFLFEYFSETQRNKGNFPGRFSGRQFSNSRSEMNVSTLELGDSALYLCASSLGGQGTTYEQYFGPGTRLTVT.

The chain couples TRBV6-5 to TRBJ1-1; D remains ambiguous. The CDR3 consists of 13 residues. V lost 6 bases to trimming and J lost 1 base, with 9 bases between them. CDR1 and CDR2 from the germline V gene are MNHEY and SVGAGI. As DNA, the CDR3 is TGTGCCAGCAGCCACACGGGGAACACTGAAGCTTTCTTT. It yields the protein CASSHTGNTEAFF.

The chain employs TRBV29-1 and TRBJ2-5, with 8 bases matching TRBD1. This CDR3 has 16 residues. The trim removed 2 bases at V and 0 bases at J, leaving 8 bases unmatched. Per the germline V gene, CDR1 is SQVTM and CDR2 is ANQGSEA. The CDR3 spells CSVEPGGTGYQETQYF. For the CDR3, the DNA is TGCAGCGTTGAACCTGGAGGGACAGGATACCAAGAGACCCAGTACTTC.

DNA for the CDR3: TGTGCCAGCATCTATATGGGACAGAAACACAATGAGCAGTTCTTC. Translated: CASIYMGQKHNEQFF. The rearrangement uses TRBV5-6 and TRBJ2-1; 7 nucleotides match TRBD1. V gave up 6 bases and J gave up 5 bases; unmatched junction bases: 11. The CDR3 spans 15 residues. CDR1 is SGHDT, CDR2 YYEEEE, per germline.

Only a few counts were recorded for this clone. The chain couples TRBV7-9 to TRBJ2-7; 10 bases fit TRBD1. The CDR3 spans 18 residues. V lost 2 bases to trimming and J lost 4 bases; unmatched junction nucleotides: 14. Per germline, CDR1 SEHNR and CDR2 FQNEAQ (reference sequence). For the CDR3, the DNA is TGTGCCAGCAGCTTATTTTTCCCATCCGGGACAGGGGTTTACGAGCAGTACTTC. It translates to CASSLFFPSGTGVYEQYF.

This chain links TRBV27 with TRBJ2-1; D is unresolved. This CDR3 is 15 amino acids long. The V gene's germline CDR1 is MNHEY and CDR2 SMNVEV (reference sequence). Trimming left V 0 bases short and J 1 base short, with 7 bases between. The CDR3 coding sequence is TGTGCCAGCAGTTTATCGACGGGTTCCTACAATGAGCAGTTCTTC. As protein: CASSLSTGSYNEQFF.

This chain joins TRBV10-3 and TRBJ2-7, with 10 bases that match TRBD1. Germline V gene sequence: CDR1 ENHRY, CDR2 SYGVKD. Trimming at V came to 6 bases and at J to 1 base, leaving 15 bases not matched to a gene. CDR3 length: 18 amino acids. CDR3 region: CAIRKTHNRDRGSYEQYF. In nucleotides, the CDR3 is TGTGCCATCAGGAAAACCCACAACCGGGACAGGGGTTCCTACGAGCAGTACTTC.

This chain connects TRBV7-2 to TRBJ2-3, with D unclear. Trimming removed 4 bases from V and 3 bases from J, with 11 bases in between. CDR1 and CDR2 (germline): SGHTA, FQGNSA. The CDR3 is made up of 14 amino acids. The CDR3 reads CASSSRLETDTQYF. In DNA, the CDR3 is TGTGCCAGCAGCTCGAGATTAGAGACAGATACGCAGTATTTT.

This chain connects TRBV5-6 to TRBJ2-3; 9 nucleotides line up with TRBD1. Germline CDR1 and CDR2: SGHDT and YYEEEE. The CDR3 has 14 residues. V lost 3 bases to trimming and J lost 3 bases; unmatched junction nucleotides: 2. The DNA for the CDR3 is TGTGCCAGCAGCTGGGGGACAGGGACAGATACGCAGTATTTT. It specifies CASSWGTGTDTQYF.

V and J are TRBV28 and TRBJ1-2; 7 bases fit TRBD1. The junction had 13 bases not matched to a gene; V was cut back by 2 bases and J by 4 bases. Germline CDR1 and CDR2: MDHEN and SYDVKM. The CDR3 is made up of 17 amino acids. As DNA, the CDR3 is TGTGCCAGCAGTTTAAGGGCGGGACAGTTTAAACTCTATGGCTACACCTTC. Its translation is CASSLRAGQFKLYGYTF.

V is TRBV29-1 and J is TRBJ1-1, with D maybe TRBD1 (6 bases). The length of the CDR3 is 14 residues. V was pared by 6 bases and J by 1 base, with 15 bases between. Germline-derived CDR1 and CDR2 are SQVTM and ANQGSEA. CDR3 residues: CSVSHPGANTEAFF. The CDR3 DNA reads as TGCAGCGTATCTCACCCAGGGGCGAACACTGAAGCTTTCTTT.